The 19 T cell receptor beta chains listed next were all sequenced from one sample in a study of blood T cell repertoires in COVID-19. The protocol was immunoSEQ multiplex PCR, while the TCRdb copy is restricted to in-frame clones and leaves out a portion. The table records about 46,000 clones, 87% of them present only once. What was sequenced was peripheral blood. The source of these receptors is a human donor in a cohort sampled during active COVID-19.

The J gene is TRBJ2-3, the V gene TRBV7-2; 8 bases line up with TRBD2. The junction had 15 bases not matched to a gene; V was cut back by 6 bases and J by 10 bases. The length of the CDR3 is 15 residues. Germline-derived CDR1 and CDR2 are SGHTA and FQGNSA. CDR3 protein: CASRRVSGDRGPQYF. The CDR3 DNA is TGTGCCAGCAGAAGGGTTAGCGGGGACCGGGGGCCGCAGTATTTT.

The gene calls are TRBV29-1 and TRBJ2-5; tentatively, D is TRBD1 (6 bases). V was pared by 7 bases and J by 5 bases, with 14 bases between. The CDR3 is 12 residues long. Germline V gene sequence: CDR1 SQVTM, CDR2 ANQGSEA. CDR3 amino acids: CSAGQGRETQYF. CDR3 in DNA: TGCAGCGCAGGGCAGGGGCGGGAGACCCAGTACTTC.

V is TRBV4-2 and J is TRBJ2-5, with D uncertain. V lost 0 bases and J 3 bases, leaving 8 bases between the germline ends. Germline loops: CDR1 LGHNA, CDR2 YNFKEQ. The CDR3 is 14 residues long. CDR3 sequence reads: CASSQDSTEETQYF. The CDR3 DNA follows: TGTGCCAGCAGCCAAGACAGCACAGAAGAGACCCAGTACTTC.

The CDR3 DNA follows: TGTGCCAGTAGTATCCTAGCGGGAGAGACCCAGTACTTC. Translated: CASSILAGETQYF. This chain uses TRBV19 with TRBJ2-5; 8 nucleotides agree with TRBD2. The CDR3 runs 13 residues. CDR1 LNHDA and CDR2 SQIVND come from the germline V gene (reference sequence). Germline trimming cut 3 bases from V and 4 bases from J; bases unmatched to any gene: 1.

The CDR3 DNA reads as TGTGCCAGCAGCTCGGAGCAGGGAGGAACTGAAGCTTTCTTT. Protein product: CASSSEQGGTEAFF. The chain joins TRBV5-4 to TRBJ1-1; D is perhaps TRBD1 (5 bases). The CDR3 is made up of 14 amino acids. Between the trimmed V and J ends, which lost 3 bases and 5 bases, there was a span of 14 bases. CDR1 and CDR2 from the germline V gene are SGHNT and YYREEE (reference sequence).

The chain uses TRBV7-8 and TRBJ2-1, with TRBD2 matching 7 bases. The CDR3 runs to 13 residues. Germline V gene sequence: CDR1 SGHVS, CDR2 FQNEAQ. The J segment lost 10 bases and the V segment lost 2 bases, leaving 5 bases of the junction unmatched. CDR3 in amino acids: CASSLWRETEQFF. CDR3 nucleotides: TGTGCCAGCAGCTTATGGCGGGAGACGGAGCAGTTCTTC.

The genes are TRBV6-6 and TRBJ1-1; 8 bases match TRBD1. CDR1 and CDR2 (germline): MNHNY, SVGAGI (reference sequence). The CDR3 has 16 amino acids. V lost 2 bases, J lost 0 bases, and 5 bases stayed unmatched. As DNA, the CDR3 is TGTGCCAGCAGTTACACGGCAGGGGGCATGAACACTGAAGCTTTCTTT. Translation gives CASSYTAGGMNTEAFF.

This chain joins TRBV9 and TRBJ2-4, with TRBD1 as a possible D gene (5 bases). V was shortened by 2 bases and J by 0 bases, with 9 bases between the two germline ends. This CDR3 is built from 15 residues. Germline V lookup: CDR1 SGDLS, CDR2 YYNGEE. The CDR3 loop is CASSVTDRAKNIQYF. CDR3 coding DNA: TGTGCCAGCAGCGTTACAGACAGAGCCAAAAACATTCAGTACTTC.

The CDR3 region has the DNA TGTGCCAGCAGTCGAAACAGGGGAAGCAATCAGCCCCAGCATTTT. It specifies CASSRNRGSNQPQHF. This chain connects TRBV6-5 to TRBJ1-5; 7 bases are shared with TRBD1. CDR3 length: 15 amino acids. From germline, CDR1 is MNHEY and CDR2 SVGAGI. After removal of 5 bases from V and 1 base from J, the junction contained 5 bases not matched to a gene.

V gene TRBV5-1 combines with J gene TRBJ2-7, with a weak D call TRBD2 (6 bases). V was shortened by 4 bases and J by 5 bases, with 25 bases between the two germline ends. Germline CDR1 and CDR2: SGHRS and YFSETQ. This CDR3 comprises 17 residues. CDR3 DNA: TGCGCCAGCAGCCGCCCCGACTCACCTGGCGGGGTCAACGAGCAGTACTTC. As protein: CASSRPDSPGGVNEQYF.

This rearrangement joins TRBV6-1 to TRBJ2-7; TRBD1 agrees at 7 bases. The CDR3 loop spans 16 amino acids. The junction had 8 bases not matched to a gene; V was cut back by 0 bases and J by 3 bases. Germline assignment: CDR1 MNHNS and CDR2 SASEGT. The CDR3 DNA sequence: TGTGCCAGCAGTGAAGCAGGGGGCGACGGTTTCTACGAGCAGTACTTC. This gives the protein CASSEAGGDGFYEQYF.

V usage is TRBV5-1 and J usage is TRBJ2-7, with TRBD1 matching over 11 bases. Germline assignment: CDR1 SGHRS and CDR2 YFSETQ. Trimming cost V 4 bases and J 4 bases; bases outside gene matches: 4. This CDR3 comprises 14 residues. The DNA of the CDR3 is TGCGCCAGCAGCCCGGACAGGGGGCGGTACGAGCAGTACTTC. This encodes CASSPDRGRYEQYF.

The J gene is TRBJ2-7, the V gene TRBV28, with 8 bases aligning to TRBD2. After removal of 2 bases from V and 2 bases from J, the junction contained 8 bases not matched to a gene. Looked up from germline, CDR1 is MDHEN and CDR2 is SYDVKM. The length of the CDR3 is 16 residues. CDR3 in amino acids: CASSLPSGSQAYEQYF. The CDR3 DNA is TGTGCCAGCAGTTTACCGAGCGGGAGCCAGGCCTACGAGCAGTACTTC.

The genes are TRBV7-3 and TRBJ2-1, with 12 bases lining up with TRBD2. The ends lost 5 bases at V and 4 bases at J; junction bases unmatched: 6. CDR3 length: 16 residues. CDR1 and CDR2 (germline): SGHTA, FQGTGA. CDR3 DNA sequence: TGTGCCAGCAGCCCTCTAGCGGGAGGGCAGTACAATGAGCAGTTCTTC. Translated: CASSPLAGGQYNEQFF.

This sequence joins TRBV5-6 and TRBJ2-7, with 7 positions matching TRBD2. The length of the CDR3 is 14 residues. The germline V gene has CDR1 SGHDT and CDR2 YYEEEE. After removal of 5 bases from V and 7 bases from J, the junction contained 12 bases not matched to a gene. CDR3 sequence: CASSPSGFGREQYF. DNA for the CDR3: TGTGCCAGCAGTCCTAGCGGCTTCGGACGGGAGCAGTACTTC.

The chain employs TRBV12-1 and TRBJ1-4. TRBV12-1 is a documented pseudogene. CDR3 length equals 16 residues. CDR3 nucleotide sequence: TGTGCCAGCAGCTTTGCGGTTGGCGGAACCAATGAAAAACTGTTTTTT. As protein: CASSFAVGGTNEKLFF.

This rearrangement joins TRBV6-5 to TRBJ2-3, with 8 bases aligning to TRBD1. Trimming took 8 bases from V and 0 from J; bases not matched to a gene: 4. This CDR3 has 14 amino acids. Per the germline V gene, CDR1 is MNHEY and CDR2 is SVGAGI. This CDR3 reads CASGDRGSTDTQYF. The CDR3 DNA reads as TGTGCCAGCGGCGACAGGGGTAGCACAGATACGCAGTATTTT.

The genes are TRBV14 and TRBJ2-1, with 8 bases fitting TRBD2. J gave up 4 bases and V 3 bases, and 2 bases lay outside the gene matches. Germline CDR1 SGHDN, CDR2 FVKESK. The CDR3 contains 14 residues. CDR3 coding DNA: TGTGCCAGCAGCCAGACTAGCGTATACAATGAGCAGTTCTTC. Protein: CASSQTSVYNEQFF.

The V gene is TRBV6-1, the J gene TRBJ2-7; TRBD2 aligns across 11 bases. Germline loops: CDR1 MNHNS, CDR2 SASEGT. The CDR3 runs to 15 residues. J gave up 5 bases and V 3 bases, and 6 bases lay outside the gene matches. In DNA, the CDR3 is TGTGCCAGCAGTGACATAGCGGGGGGGGGCGACGAGCAGTACTTC. This codes for CASSDIAGGGDEQYF.